The text below deals with one T cell receptor (beta chain). Its antigen is currently unknown. The data are from a study of T cells in Graves' hyperthyroidism and ophthalmopathy. Study-level background: Peripheral blood specimens were obtained at initial diagnosis, prior to any treatment. Study findings and constraints: Expanded thyroid clonotypes (above 0.001) were mostly also found in blood.

The source material, RNA transcripts, was used to amplify TCR beta CDR3 regions. HTBI primers were the set used in a first-round RT-PCR of the TCR CDR3. Each CDR3 protein gets one entry after TCRdb re-called the multiplex PCR reads with MiXCR. In the table there are fewer than 500,000 distinct CDR3 sequences, roughly 14% of which are singletons. Under 3 months was the duration of disease in ophthalmopathy patients, who also had a Clinical Activity Score of at least 3 and a NOSPECS grade of at least 4. Exclusion of patients followed from uncontrolled infection, other autoimmune disease, pregnancy or lactation. V dropped 3 bases and J dropped 8 bases, with 16 bases sitting between them. This CDR3 spans 14 amino acids. The germline V gene encodes CDR1 MNHEY and CDR2 SMNVEV (reference sequence).

The receptor comes from a man in his late teens or twenties with Graves' ophthalmopathy. Sequences were obtained from blood. The chain combines TRBV27 with TRBJ1-2; D not certain. The CDR3 sequence: CASSFGGGSLGYTF. The CDR3, as DNA: TGTGCCAGCAGTTTTGGTGGAGGGAGCCTCGGCTACACCTTC.